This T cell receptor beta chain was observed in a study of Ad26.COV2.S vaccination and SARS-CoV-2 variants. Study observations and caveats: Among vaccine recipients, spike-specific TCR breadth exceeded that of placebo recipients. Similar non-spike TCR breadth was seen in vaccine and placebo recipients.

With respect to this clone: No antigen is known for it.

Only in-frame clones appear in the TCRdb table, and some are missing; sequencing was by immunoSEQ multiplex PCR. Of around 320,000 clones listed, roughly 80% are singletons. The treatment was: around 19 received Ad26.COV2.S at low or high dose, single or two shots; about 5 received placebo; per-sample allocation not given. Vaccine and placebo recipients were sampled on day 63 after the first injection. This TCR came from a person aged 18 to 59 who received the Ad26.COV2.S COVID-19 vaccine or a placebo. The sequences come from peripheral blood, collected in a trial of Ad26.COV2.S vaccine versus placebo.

DNA of the CDR3: TGCGCCAGCAGCTCGGACCTGGGGCCCCAGCATTTT. It encodes CASSSDLGPQHF. This chain connects TRBV5-1 to TRBJ1-5; D uncertain. The CDR3 totals 12 residues. Trimming pared 3 bases from V and 9 bases from J, leaving 10 bases between. Germline assignment: CDR1 SGHRS and CDR2 YFSETQ.